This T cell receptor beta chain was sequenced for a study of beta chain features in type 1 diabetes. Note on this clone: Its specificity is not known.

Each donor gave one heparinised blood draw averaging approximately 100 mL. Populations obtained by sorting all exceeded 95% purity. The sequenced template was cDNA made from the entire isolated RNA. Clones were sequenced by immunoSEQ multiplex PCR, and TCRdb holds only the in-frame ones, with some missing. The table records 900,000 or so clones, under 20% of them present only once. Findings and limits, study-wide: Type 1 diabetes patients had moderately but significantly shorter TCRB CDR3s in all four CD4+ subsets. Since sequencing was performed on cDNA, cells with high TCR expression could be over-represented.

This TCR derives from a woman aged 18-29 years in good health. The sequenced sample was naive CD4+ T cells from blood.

CDR3 in DNA: TGTGCCAGCAGCTCCTTAGGACAGCAAGAGACCCAGTACTTC. It yields the protein CASSSLGQQETQYF. V gene TRBV28 combines with J gene TRBJ2-5, with D perhaps matching TRBD1 (6 bases). Trimming removed 6 bases at V and 2 bases at J, with 13 bases between. Germline V lookup: CDR1 MDHEN, CDR2 SYDVKM. This CDR3 has 14 amino acids.